This T cell receptor (beta chain) emerged from a study of cytomegalovirus exposure and HLA in healthy donors. Broader study findings: Clonal expansion was found to be greater in HLA-associated TCR beta chains than in equally common others in a later analysis. A reported reduction in N-insertions relative to the roughly 710-donor mean was seen in an Asian-associated ancestry cluster in a later analysis. The authors later linked a missense DCLRE1C variant to TCR beta V- and J-gene trimming. The likely explanation for a cluster of highly shared sequence variants was sequencing artifact.

Comments on this clone: The target antigen is unknown. The sample holds other DNA sequences that translate to the same CDR3.

PCR used 60 Vbeta primers and 13 Jbeta primers. Repertoires were generated with immunoSEQ multiplex PCR, while TCRdb's copy carries only in-frame clones and drops some. The sample comprises 150,000 to 200,000 clones, under 85% of which are singletons, and about 4% rests with the top ten. The clonotype was recovered from a man over 45 in good health and CMV-seropositive. Sequenced: PBMCs.

This CDR3 is CASSLVLAGNNEQFF. CDR3 in DNA: TGCGCCAGCAGCTTGGTTCTAGCGGGGAACAATGAGCAGTTCTTC. The rearrangement links TRBV5-1 to TRBJ2-1, with 9 nucleotides matching TRBD2. Germline trimming cut 0 bases from V and 5 bases from J; bases unmatched to any gene: 3. The germline gives CDR1 SGHRS, CDR2 YFSETQ. This CDR3 comprises 15 residues.